The subject of this entry is one T cell receptor (beta chain). This receptor's antigen is unknown. Base qualities are not at hand, and no much larger clone is one base apart. At one collaborating source in Seattle, patients were enrolled during active infection and were followed longitudinally through the course of disease. Whole blood was collected in K2EDTA tubes by collaborating institutions according to the institutions' own protocols. For TCRbeta analysis, collaborator samples were shipped as frozen whole blood, as isolated PBMCs, or as DNA extracted from either sample type. The sample comes from a study of blood T cell repertoires in COVID-19 (dated by TCRdb to the early 2020s). Background on the whole study: Samples covering the acute and convalescent phases of COVID-19 were provided by collaborators in the United States, Italy and Spain. The prospective study material was composed of cDNA or gDNA derived from T cells, B-cell-depleted T cells, or PBMCs. Subjects who had been exposed to COVID-19, were actively infected with it, or had recovered from it provided the deeply sampled blood TCRbeta repertoires that made up the dataset. The repertoires were made available in a free public database intended to serve as a resource for research on the immune response to SARS-CoV-2. The samples were drawn from the first 160 participants of the ongoing ImmuneRACE study and from under 1,500 subjects provided by 6 global collaborators. The sample metadata nearly always contained a de-identified subject ID, COVID-19 status, age in years and sex. Where HLA class I and class II types were available, the types were taken from metadata supplied by the sample provider, not from assay-based typing. General findings and caveats noted by the study authors: How much clinical and demographic metadata was included differed by source and by participant, and the metadata was provided uncurated.

Taken from the germline V gene, the CDR1 and CDR2 loops are SGHAT and FQNNGV. V drops 5 bases and J drops 1 base, leaving 8 bases in between. Counted from cysteine to phenylalanine, this CDR3 has 13 amino acids. Just CDR3 DNA is preserved here, 39 bases in frame from base 1. TCRbeta CDR3 regions were amplified from genomic DNA using the immunoSEQ Assay, a bias-controlled multiplex PCR. Per the original workflow: Nucleated cell counts per sample were estimated from amplification of reference gene primers within the assay. To quantify the absolute abundance of each unique TCRbeta CDR3 rearrangement, sequence reads were collapsed and filtered. For each sample, productive Simpson clonality was calculated as the square root of Simpson's diversity index over productive rearrangements. The clones in this table, taken by TCRdb from immuneACCESS, are in-frame only. Not every clone is retained; where verified, under half of the shortfall comes from an unresolved V gene, and the cause of the rest is unknown. V, J and clone size reflect that table, while D and trimming were determined from the DNA. This sample is represented by about 270,000 clones; 80% to 90% of them were singletons. The ten biggest clones cover approximately 14% of the sample.

The receptor was derived from a woman aged 70 to 79 with COVID-19, enrolled during active disease. This chain is built from TRBV11-2 and TRBJ1-1, with TRBD1 tentatively as D gene (5 bases match). The sample consisted of peripheral blood. In nucleotides, the sequence is TGTGCCAGCAGCCAGCAGGGGAACACTGAAGCTTTCTTT. Its translation is CASSQQGNTEAFF.